This T cell receptor beta chain was recorded in a study of T cells in tumors after PD-1 blockade. Study as a whole: Prior checkpoint blockade, systemic immunosuppressant use, or anti-cancer therapy within 4 weeks excluded patients. On average, peripheral blood gave some 120,000 TCR templates and 35,000 to 40,000 unique clonotypes.

Clones were read by immunoSEQ multiplex PCR, and TCRdb kept only the in-frame ones, dropping some. The sample lists 60,000 or so clones, about 80% seen once, with 13% in the top ten. Per the germline V gene, CDR1 is SEHNR and CDR2 is FQNEAQ (reference sequence). The CDR3 is 16 amino acids. V was clipped by 2 bases and J by 0 bases; unmatched bases: 2. In its sample, this clone was seen once. Its matching antigen is unknown. The study, taken as a whole, reports: Around two fifths of tumor TCR clonotypes were also found in blood.

This receptor was identified in a human donor with basal cell carcinoma. V gene TRBV7-9 combines with J gene TRBJ2-7, with TRBD2 identical over 12 bases. The starting material was PBMCs, obtained before anti-PD-1 treatment. DNA of the CDR3: TGTGCCAGCAGCTTAACTAGCGGGGGGACCTCCTACGAGCAGTACTTC. It yields the protein CASSLTSGGTSYEQYF.